The table lists the clone carrying this T cell receptor (beta chain) with a few counts. Its antigen is not known. This sample stems from a study of T-cell reconstitution after alpha-beta-depleted transplantation in children. In germline, CDR1 is LGHNA, CDR2 YSLEER. This CDR3 comprises 15 residues. V was cut by 1 base and J by 2 bases, with 9 bases left in between. Notes on the study in general: Expanded clones from the graft, numbering several hundred, reportedly supplied alpha-beta T cells about two months after transplant. Most T-cell counts and diversity one year after the transplant came from T cells that were newly produced.

Unique molecular identifiers were incorporated during preparation of the TCRbeta library. TCRdb processed the PCR reads anew with MiXCR; each CDR3 protein has one entry. The sample yields about a million distinct CDR3 sequences, about 29% seen once. The source is a boy younger than two who had a stem cell transplant for SCID, so the T cells may come from the graft donor. The input for sequencing was PBMCs, mostly from graft donor cells, taken 360 days after TCRalphabeta/CD19-depleted stem cell transplant. The rearrangement links TRBV4-3 to TRBJ1-3; D not certain. This chain's CDR3 is CASSQVGGPGNTIYF. As DNA, the CDR3 is TGCGCCAGCAGCCAAGTGGGAGGGCCTGGAAACACCATATATTTT.